This TCR beta chain was captured in a study of T cell changes during pregnancy in multiple sclerosis. V gave up 5 bases and J gave up 0 bases; unmatched junction bases: 5. The CDR3 runs 15 residues. Germline V gene data show CDR1 as LGHNT and CDR2 as FRNRAP. Sequenced by immunoSEQ multiplex PCR; TCRdb stores in-frame clones only, minus some. The repertoire has tens of thousands of clones, 88% of them found once; the top ten carry 1.2%. This rearrangement joins TRBV12-5 to TRBJ2-5, with TRBD1 identical over 8 bases. This receptor was obtained from a female donor with multiple sclerosis, enrolled in a pregnancy study. The material sequenced was CD4+ T cells from peripheral blood mononuclear cells, taken before pregnancy. The chain's CDR3 is CASGLTGQDQETQYF. Here the CDR3 DNA reads TGTGCTAGTGGTCTAACGGGACAGGACCAAGAGACCCAGTACTTC.